The rows below give T cell receptor beta chains drawn from one sample of a study of beta chain features in type 1 diabetes. Repertoires were generated with immunoSEQ multiplex PCR, while TCRdb's copy carries only in-frame clones and drops some. The table includes about 370,000 clones, over 9% detected once. Sequencing was carried out using central memory CD4+ T cells from blood. The receptors derive from a man aged 30 to 39 with type 1 diabetes. The CDR3 runs from the conserved cysteine through the conserved F or W. A D gene is named only where the DNA matches it firmly. Size values are once, few and many counts, or a class for expanded clones, and some rows have none.

TRBJ2-3 | TRBV21-1 | NA | NA | TGTGCCAGCAGCCAAGGGCTAGCGGGAGTGACAGATACGCAGTATTTT | CASSQGLAGVTDTQYF
TRBJ2-1 | TRBV5-1 | TRBD1 | many | TGCGCCAGCAGCTTCACCTCATCCGGGACAGGGGGCAAGAATGAGCAGTTCTTC | CASSFTSSGTGGKNEQFF
TRBJ1-3 | TRBV6-1 | TRBD1 | few | TGTGCCAGCAGCGCGACAGGGTCTGGAAACACCATATATTTT | CASSATGSGNTIYF
TRBJ2-7 | TRBV7-8 | TRBD1 | NA | TGTGCCAGCAGCTCCCGCGGGACAGGCTACGAGCAGTACTTC | CASSSRGTGYEQYF
TRBJ2-1 | TRBV29-1 | TRBD2 | few | TGCAGCGTTGAAGGAACTAGCGGGAGTGGTCGGTTCTTC | CSVEGTSGSGRFF
TRBJ2-3 | TRBV4-1 | TRBD1 | few | TGCGCCAGCAGCCCATCTTACGGGGACAGAACAGATACGCAGTATTTT | CASSPSYGDRTDTQYF
TRBJ2-1 | TRBV7-9 | TRBD1 | NA | TGTGCCAGCAGCTTCGGGGGACAGGGATTGGGTGAGCAGTTCTTC | CASSFGGQGLGEQFF
TRBJ2-2 | TRBV5-8 | NA | many | TGTGCCAGCAGCTTTGTCGTGGGCTACGCGAACACCGGGGAGCTGTTTTTT | CASSFVVGYANTGELFF
TRBJ1-5 | TRBV19 | NA | NA | TGTGCCAGTAATGAAGGACGGGCTAGCAATCAGCCCCAGCATTTT | CASNEGRASNQPQHF
TRBJ2-1 | TRBV5-1 | NA | few | TGCGCCAGCAGCTTGGGGGGAGAGTACAATGAGCAGTTCTTC | CASSLGGEYNEQFF
TRBJ2-6 | TRBV5-5 | NA | few | TGTGCCAGCAGCCCACCCACTGGGGCCAACGTCCTGACTTTC | CASSPPTGANVLTF
TRBJ1-1 | TRBV5-1 | TRBD1 | few | TGCGCCAGCAGCTACACGACAGGGTCTACTGAAGCTTTCTTT | CASSYTTGSTEAFF
TRBJ2-5 | TRBV21-1 | NA | NA | TGTGCCAGCAGCAAAGCAATGGGCAACAGAAGAGAGACCCAGTACTTC | CASSKAMGNRRETQYF
TRBJ1-4 | TRBV6-6 | TRBD1 | NA | TGTGCCAGCAGCGGATTCCGGGACAGCGGTGGCGAAAAACTGTTTTTT | CASSGFRDSGGEKLFF
TRBJ2-7 | TRBV5-1 | TRBD1 | NA | TGCGCCAGCAGCTTGGGGACAGGGGGCCACGAGCAGTACTTC | CASSLGTGGHEQYF
TRBJ2-3 | TRBV14 | TRBD2 | few | TGTGCCAGCAGCGCCCGACTAGCGGGAGCGGCAGATACGCAGTATTTT | CASSARLAGAADTQYF
TRBJ2-7 | TRBV6-1 | NA | few | TGTGCCAGCAGTGAAGCGCATGGGACGGCCTCCTACGAGCAGTACTTC | CASSEAHGTASYEQYF
TRBJ1-5 | TRBV6-5 | TRBD1 | few | TGTGCCAGTGCCCCGGACAGGGAACGGCCCCAGCATTTT | CASAPDRERPQHF
TRBJ2-1 | TRBV19 | NA | many | TGTGCCAGTAGTATTCGAATGGGGAGCGGCTTAGGCTCCTACAATGAGCAGTTCTTC | CASSIRMGSGLGSYNEQFF
TRBJ1-2 | TRBV19 | TRBD1 | NA | TGTGCCAGTAACTCTGACAGGGGGAACTATGGCTACACCTTC | CASNSDRGNYGYTF
TRBJ2-3 | TRBV7-8 | NA | few | TGTGCCAGCAGCTTAACCCCCACAGATACGCAGTATTTT | CASSLTPTDTQYF
TRBJ2-7 | TRBV5-1 | NA | few | TGCGCCAGCAGCATGCGTGGGCCAGAGGACGAGCAGTACTTC | CASSMRGPEDEQYF
TRBJ2-1 | TRBV6-1 | TRBD2 | NA | TGTGCCATCAGTGAGTCGGGGACTAGCGGGAAGGATGAGCAGTTCTTC | CAISESGTSGKDEQFF
TRBJ2-5 | TRBV4-1 | TRBD2 | few | TGCGCCAGCAGCTATACTAGCGCTCAAGAGACCCAGTACTTC | CASSYTSAQETQYF
TRBJ2-1 | TRBV7-7 | NA | few | TGTGCTAGCAGCTACGACTCCTCGAACAATGAGCAGTTCTTC | CASSYDSSNNEQFF
TRBJ2-3 | TRBV6-6 | NA | few | TGTGCCAGCAGTTACTCTACCTCGACAGATACGCAGTATTTT | CASSYSTSTDTQYF
TRBJ1-3 | TRBV27 | NA | few | TGTGCCAGCAGTGGGTCAGTAGGAGGAAACACCATATATTTT | CASSGSVGGNTIYF
TRBJ2-2 | TRBV11-1 | NA | few | TGTGCCAGCAGCTTAGCTCGTAACACCGGGGAGCTGTTTTTT | CASSLARNTGELFF
TRBJ2-1 | TRBV6-6 | TRBD2 | NA | TGTGCCAGCAGTCGGACTAGCGATGAGCAGTTCTTC | CASSRTSDEQFF
TRBJ1-4 | TRBV4-2 | TRBD1 | NA | TGTGCCAGCAGCCAAGATTTGACAGGGTATAATGAAAAACTGTTTTTT | CASSQDLTGYNEKLFF
TRBJ1-1 | TRBV7-9 | NA | few | TGTGCCAGCAGCTTATTGGGGGGGACAGCTTTCTTT | CASSLLGGTAFF
TRBJ2-3 | TRBV5-1 | TRBD2 | few | TGCGCCAGCAGCTTGGCCGTGGGAGGGGCAGATACGCAGTATTTT | CASSLAVGGADTQYF
TRBJ1-5 | TRBV18 | TRBD1 | few | TGTGCCAGCTCACCGGACAGGGTCAACCAGCCCCAGCATTTT | CASSPDRVNQPQHF
TRBJ1-2 | TRBV6-5 | TRBD1 | few | TGTGCCAGCAGTTGGACAGGGGGGGGAGGCTACACCTTC | CASSWTGGGGYTF
TRBJ2-4 | TRBV18 | NA | few | TGTGCCAGCTCACCGCCAAACGGCAGAAAGAAAAACATTCAGTACTTC | CASSPPNGRKKNIQYF
TRBJ2-3 | TRBV28 | TRBD2 | NA | TGTGCCAGCAGTCCGATCCTAGCGGGAGGGGGCACAGATACGCAGTATTTT | CASSPILAGGGTDTQYF